This T cell receptor (beta chain) was sequenced during a study of T cells after posttransplantation cyclophosphamide. Study observations and caveats: Donor-recipient repertoire similarity was low at 1-2 months, rising over year one. After PTCy, TRB diversity resembled that of CNI/methotrexate controls. Skin or GI-infiltrating T cells shared few TRB sequences with blood.

Points on this clone: What it recognizes is unknown.

Here immunoSEQ multiplex PCR was the method, and the copy in TCRdb shows in-frame clones only, minus some. Of around 66,000 clones in the sample, approximately 92% are singletons; the top ten hold around 3.1%. The germline V gene has CDR1 SGHKS and CDR2 YYEKEE (reference sequence). The trim removed 5 bases at V and 7 bases at J, leaving 17 bases unmatched. The CDR3 length is 17 residues. The chain combines TRBV5-5 with TRBJ2-1; 8 bases align to TRBD1. Sequencing used PBMCs. This receptor was obtained from a woman aged 25 to 39 in good health and a related stem cell transplant donor. The CDR3 loop is CASSLLPRQGLGNEQFF. The DNA for the CDR3 is TGTGCCAGCAGTCTACTACCTCGACAGGGGCTAGGGAATGAGCAGTTCTTC. The full variable domain, rest sourced from reference TRBV5-5 and TRBJ2-1, is DAGVTQSPTHLIKTRGQQVTLRCSPISGHKSVSWYQQVLGQGPQFIFQYYEKEERGRGNFPDRFSARQFPNYSSELNVNALLLGDSALYLCASSLLPRQGLGNEQFFGPGTRLTVL.